Listed below are T cell receptor beta chains from one sample, sequenced in a study of tumor and adjacent non-tumor tissue in lung cancer. TCRdb recomputed calls from the multiplex PCR reads with MiXCR, one row per CDR3 protein. The sample holds approximately 100,000 distinct CDR3 sequences; roughly two thirds are singletons and the top ten take roughly 19%. Sequences were obtained from distant non-tumor lung tissue. The receptors stem from a man aged 30 to 45 with non-small cell lung cancer. Both conserved end residues are trimmed from each CDR3. The order of the fields is CDR3 protein, V gene.

ASTSRLAGDNTGELF TRBV11-2
ASSFPQQPQY TRBV7-2
SVRDGTSYGYT TRBV20-1
GSCLVTYEQF TRBV11-2
TSSSITGYERY TRBV11-1
ASSYLAGSYNEQF TRBV6-5
ANSSVLGNSYEQY TRBV4-1
SALPSGTSGSSAQY TRBV20-1
ANSPRQWNTEAF TRBV4-2
ASSLGDGGNVQY TRBV11-2
ASSQADRNEKLF TRBV4-1
TSSYSIRNYGYT TRBV6-5
ASSPGGVPSGANVLT TRBV4-1
SAREGQGHEQY TRBV20-1
AITFFRAAGTDTQY TRBV12-3/TRBV12-4
AWSVASTAPGYT TRBV30
ASSPAPKSDYEQY TRBV4-2
ASSSKTGARSYEQY TRBV5-4
SLPPRGGFTDTQY TRBV29-1
VSILPGLVDTQY TRBV12-3/TRBV12-4
ASSPGWGQNTGELF TRBV9
ASSAGDWPGVF TRBV11-2
ASSFTELTDTQY TRBV5-6
SALLQGSEQY TRBV20-1
ASSSLGEPNNEQF TRBV11-2
SARDWTSGRGRYEQY TRBV20-1
PSSLGSSGGASDGQF TRBV11-2
TVDVAGAILGGNT TRBV29-1
ASSLPLVGEETQY TRBV5-4